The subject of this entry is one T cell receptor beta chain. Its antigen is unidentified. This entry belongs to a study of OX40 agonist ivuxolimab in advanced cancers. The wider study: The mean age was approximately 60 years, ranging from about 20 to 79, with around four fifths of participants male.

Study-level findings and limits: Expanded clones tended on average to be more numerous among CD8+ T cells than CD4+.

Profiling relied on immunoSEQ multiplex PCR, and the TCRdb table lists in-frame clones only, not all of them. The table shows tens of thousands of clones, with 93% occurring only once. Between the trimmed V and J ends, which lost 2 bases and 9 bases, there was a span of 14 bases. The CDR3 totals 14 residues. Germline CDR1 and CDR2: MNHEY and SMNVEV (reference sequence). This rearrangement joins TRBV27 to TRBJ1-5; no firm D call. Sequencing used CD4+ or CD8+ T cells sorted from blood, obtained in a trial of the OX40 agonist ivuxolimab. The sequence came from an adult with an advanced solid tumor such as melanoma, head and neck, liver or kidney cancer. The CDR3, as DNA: TGTGCCAGCAGTTTAAGCAGGAGCATCACGCCCCAGCATTTT. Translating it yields CASSLSRSITPQHF.